These 32 T cell receptor beta chains were all obtained from the same sample, sequenced in a study of T cells in Graves' hyperthyroidism and ophthalmopathy. There were TCR beta CDR3 regions amplified from RNA transcripts. The primer set for the first-round RT-PCR of the TCR CDR3 was HTBI. Via MiXCR, TCRdb re-called the multiplex PCR reads, giving one row per CDR3 protein. This table has over 400,000 distinct CDR3 sequences, 22% appearing once. Sequencing used blood. These TCRs come from a woman between 65 and 79 years old with Graves' ophthalmopathy.

This clonotype was picked up a small number of times. J is TRBJ1-6 and V is TRBV7-2; D is uncertain. V was shortened by 6 bases and J by 10 bases, with 10 bases between the two germline ends. CDR3 length equals 12 residues. CDR1 is SGHTA, CDR2 FQGNSA, per germline. This chain's CDR3 is CASRKPPSPLHF. Written as DNA, the CDR3 is TGTGCCAGCAGAAAGCCCCCGTCACCCCTCCACTTT.

With respect to this clonotype: As the CDR3 is not closed by the conserved phenylalanine or tryptophan, this likely results from a read error. The chain has TRBV5-4 and TRBJ2-1; 7 bases are shared with TRBD1. The CDR3 spans 15 residues. V dropped 4 bases and J dropped 1; count of bases not matched to a gene: 5. Germline V gene data show CDR1 as SGHNT and CDR2 as YYREEE (reference sequence). For the CDR3, the DNA is TGTGCCAGCAGCCCAGACAGGGCATCCTACAATGAGCAGTTCTCC. Encoded protein: CASSPDRASYNEQFS.

There are many counts of this clonotype. The chain links TRBV2 to TRBJ1-2, with D possibly being TRBD1 (6 bases). Deletions cut 0 bases from V and 2 bases from J, with 7 bases between. CDR3 size: 14 residues. The germline V gene encodes CDR1 SNHLY and CDR2 FYNNEI. This CDR3 reads CASSEAQGNYGYTF. Here the CDR3 DNA reads TGTGCCAGCAGTGAAGCGCAGGGGAACTATGGCTACACCTTC.

Turning to this clonotype: A much larger clone is a single base away; this may be a read error. This chain connects TRBV7-8 to TRBJ2-2, with a weak D call TRBD2 (5 bases). Looked up from germline, CDR1 is SGHVS and CDR2 is FQNEAQ. V lost 8 bases, J lost 4 bases, and 14 bases lay in between. This CDR3 has 14 amino acids. The CDR3, as DNA: TGTGCCAGCGGCCCATACGGGGTCACCGGGGAGCTGTTTTTT. This translates into CASGPYGVTGELFF.

This clonotype was counted only a few times. Sequence at one end of the junction differs from germline and may be a read error. The chain joins TRBV6-5 to TRBJ1-4, with D hard to call. This CDR3 is 14 amino acids long. Germline-derived CDR1 and CDR2 are MNHEY and SVGAGI. Written as DNA, the CDR3 is TGTGCCAGCAATTACGCCCGAACTAATGAAAAACTGTTTTTT. Encoded protein: CASNYARTNEKLFF.

V gene TRBV7-2 combines with J gene TRBJ2-7; TRBD1 matches at 9 bases. Germline V gene sequence: CDR1 SGHTA, CDR2 FQGNSA. CDR3 length equals 15 residues. Trimming removed 4 bases from V and 5 bases from J; junction bases left unmatched: 9. CDR3 in DNA: TGTGCCAGCAGCTCATCCGGGACAGGGTTCGACGAGCAGTACTTC. Amino acid sequence: CASSSSGTGFDEQYF.

This clonotype has more than one count but fewer than ten. The V gene is TRBV12-3 or TRBV12-4, the J gene TRBJ1-3, with 8 bases identical to TRBD1. After removal of 7 bases from V and 5 bases from J, the junction contained 7 bases not matched to a gene. This CDR3 has 14 residues. CDR3 protein: CASILTGDRNTIYF. CDR3 sequence (DNA): TGTGCCAGCATCTTGACAGGGGATAGAAACACCATATATTTT.

The V gene is TRBV12-5, the J gene TRBJ1-1; a possible D gene is TRBD1 (5 bases). Trimming cost V 3 bases and J 2 bases, with 16 bases left between them. This CDR3 is built from 16 residues. Germline V gene sequence: CDR1 LGHNT, CDR2 FRNRAP. CDR3 sequence: CASGLTPHRRNTEAFF. The CDR3 bases are TGTGCTAGTGGTTTAACCCCACACAGGAGAAACACTGAAGCTTTCTTT.

This clonotype was counted only a few times. Written as DNA, the CDR3 is TGCGCCAGCAGCTACGGCGGGGAGGGCACTGAAGCTTTCTTT. This gives the protein CASSYGGEGTEAFF. V usage is TRBV5-1 and J usage is TRBJ1-1; D uncertain. Germline V gives CDR1 SGHRS, CDR2 YFSETQ. CDR3 length: 14 amino acids. Trimming took off 3 bases at V and 4 bases at J, with 13 bases between the two ends.

This clonotype was observed a few times. V usage is TRBV5-1 and J usage is TRBJ1-2; TRBD1 might be the D (5 bases). There are 14 residues in the CDR3. The V gene's germline CDR1 is SGHRS and CDR2 YFSETQ. Trimming shortened V by 4 bases and J by 4 bases, and 14 bases separated the two germline ends. The CDR3 sequence: CASSPDGAGYGYTF. For the CDR3, the DNA is TGCGCCAGCAGCCCCGACGGGGCAGGCTATGGCTACACCTTC. The complete variable domain, with remaining parts taken from reference TRBV5-1 and TRBJ1-2, reads KAGVTQTPRYLIKTRGQQVTLSCSPISGHRSVSWYQQTPGQGLQFLFEYFSETQRNKGNFPGRFSGRQFSNSRSEMNVSTLELGDSALYLCASSPDGAGYGYTFGSGTRLTVV.

The CDR3 DNA follows: TGTGCCAGCAGCCGGGGGACAGCGCGAGCGACAGATACGCAGTATTTT. Translated: CASSRGTARATDTQYF. V is TRBV6-2 or TRBV6-3 and J is TRBJ2-3; weak D call: TRBD1 (7 bases). There are 16 residues in the CDR3. The V and J ends lost 6 bases and 3 bases respectively, with 19 bases between them. Germline V gene lookup returns CDR1 MNHEY and CDR2 SVGEGT.

The gene calls are TRBV28 and TRBJ1-5, with a tentative D call TRBD1 (5 bases). Germline values: CDR1 MDHEN, CDR2 SYDVKM. V lost 4 bases, J lost 0 bases, and 19 bases lay in between. CDR3 size: 18 residues. CDR3 amino acids: CASSSFFQGYDSNQPQHF. The CDR3 region has the DNA TGTGCCAGCAGTTCCTTCTTTCAGGGATACGATAGCAATCAGCCCCAGCATTTT.

This clonotype was seen many times. This chain connects TRBV7-2 to TRBJ2-4; a possible D gene is TRBD2 (5 bases). Germline CDR1 reads SGHTA; CDR2 reads FQGNSA. V lost 6 bases to trimming and J lost 3 bases, with 12 bases between them. CDR3 size: 14 residues. The CDR3 sequence: CASRRGLGKNIQYF. CDR3 DNA: TGTGCCAGCAGAAGAGGGTTAGGCAAAAACATTCAGTACTTC.

This clonotype has only a few counts. The chain couples TRBV6-6 to TRBJ1-1; D gene unclear. This CDR3 region has 15 residues. CDR1 and CDR2 (germline): MNHNY, SVGAGI (reference sequence). V was trimmed by 0 bases and J by 2 bases, leaving 10 bases between them. The CDR3 spells CASSYSGIPNTEAFF. The CDR3, as DNA: TGTGCCAGCAGTTACTCAGGCATCCCCAACACTGAAGCTTTCTTT.

This clonotype was seen more than once but under ten times. The chain employs TRBV6-1 and TRBJ2-1, with 8 bases aligning to TRBD2. V lost 2 bases, J lost 5 bases, and 14 bases stayed unmatched. The CDR3 extends over 18 amino acids. Looked up from germline, CDR1 is MNHNS and CDR2 is SASEGT. CDR3 coding DNA: TGTGCCAGCAGTGAACTTCCTTTGTTAGCGGGGATAAACAATGAGCAGTTCTTC. Translating it yields CASSELPLLAGINNEQFF.

About this clonotype: A much larger clone is a single base away; this may be a read error. The rearrangement links TRBV28 to TRBJ1-6; TRBD1 aligns across 9 bases. V gave up 5 bases and J gave up 10 bases; unmatched junction bases: 12. The CDR3 contains 16 residues. Per germline, CDR1 MDHEN and CDR2 SYDVKM. CDR3 in amino acids: CASSPGTGSRRSPLHF. The CDR3 nucleotides are TGTGCCAGCAGTCCGGGGACAGGGAGCCGCAGATCACCCCTCCACTTT.

This clonotype was recorded only once. This chain connects TRBV10-3 to TRBJ2-7, with 10 bases aligning to TRBD2. In germline, CDR1 is ENHRY, CDR2 SYGVKD. This CDR3 contains 16 residues. The V segment lost 3 bases and the J segment 4 bases; nucleotides outside the gene matches: 9. In nucleotides, the CDR3 is TGTGCCATCAGTGACCGAGCGGGAGGGGGCGGGTACGAGCAGTACTTC. Protein product: CAISDRAGGGGYEQYF.

A few counts support this clonotype. The V gene is TRBV6-1, the J gene TRBJ2-7; 12 bases match TRBD2. The trim removed 9 bases at V and 1 base at J, leaving 4 bases unmatched. The CDR3 covers 14 residues. Per the germline V gene, CDR1 is MNHNS and CDR2 is SASEGT. The CDR3 sequence: CARWTSGNSYEQYF. Written as DNA, the CDR3 is TGTGCCAGATGGACTAGCGGGAATTCCTACGAGCAGTACTTC.

The V and J genes are TRBV20-1 and TRBJ2-2; 8 bases are shared with TRBD2. CDR3 length: 16 amino acids. The ends lost 1 base at V and 6 bases at J; junction bases unmatched: 10. Germline CDR1 is DFQATT and CDR2 is SNEGSKA (reference sequence). CDR3 DNA: TGCAGTGCTAGAGCCGTGAGCGGGAGAAGGGCCGGGGAGCTGTTTTTT. It translates to CSARAVSGRRAGELFF.

CDR3 bases: TGTGCCAGCAGCTCCTATCAGGGGGCGAACACCGGGGAGCTGTTTTTT. This gives the protein CASSSYQGANTGELFF. The chain is built from TRBV7-9 and TRBJ2-2; 7 positions agree with TRBD1. The junction had 5 bases not matched to a gene; V was cut back by 4 bases and J by 0 bases. The germline V gene has CDR1 SEHNR and CDR2 FQNEAQ (reference sequence). CDR3 size: 16 residues.

This clonotype was seen a handful of times. The chain employs TRBV30 and TRBJ1-1; D may be TRBD1 (6 bases). The V end lost 3 bases, the J end lost 5 bases, and 13 bases lay between the germline ends. Per germline, CDR1 GTSNPN and CDR2 SVGIG (reference sequence). The CDR3 is 13 residues long. The CDR3 DNA reads TGTGCCTGGAGCACAAAAACAGGGACTGAAGCTTTCTTT. Translated, it gives CAWSTKTGTEAFF.

This clonotype was seen ten or more times. The chain recombines TRBV11-2 with TRBJ2-3; D gene unclear. Germline V lookup: CDR1 SGHAT, CDR2 FQNNGV. The CDR3 contains 12 residues. V was trimmed by 5 bases and J by 4 bases, leaving 7 bases between them. The chain's CDR3 is CASSDGADTQYF. As DNA, the CDR3 is TGTGCCAGCAGCGACGGCGCAGATACGCAGTATTTT.

This clonotype was detected a few times. The CDR3 spells CASSFKGVPSYEQYF. For the CDR3, the DNA is TGCGCCAGCAGCTTCAAGGGTGTTCCGTCCTACGAGCAGTACTTC. This chain joins TRBV5-1 and TRBJ2-7; D gene unclear. With 2 bases removed from V and 1 base from J, the gap between germline ends came to 13 bases. The CDR3 is made up of 15 amino acids. Germline assignment: CDR1 SGHRS and CDR2 YFSETQ.

This chain links TRBV12-3 or TRBV12-4 with TRBJ1-6; no clear D. Trimming removed 5 bases from V and 10 bases from J, with 15 bases in between. The CDR3 spans 14 residues. The CDR3 loop reads CASSPSGEGSPLHF. In DNA, the CDR3 is TGTGCCAGCAGTCCAAGCGGGGAGGGATCACCCCTCCACTTT.

The chain couples TRBV30 to TRBJ2-7, with D hard to call. Looked up from germline, CDR1 is GTSNPN and CDR2 is SVGIG (reference sequence). The ends were cut back, 0 bases at V and 3 bases at J, with 12 bases in the middle. The CDR3 is 14 amino acids. The CDR3 region has the DNA TGTGCCTGGAGTGTAGAGGTCCCAGTCTACGAGCAGTACTTC. Protein: CAWSVEVPVYEQYF.

This clonotype was observed a few times. J is TRBJ1-1 and V is TRBV18, with D possibly matching TRBD1 (5 bases). Between the trimmed V and J ends, which lost 0 bases and 4 bases, there was a span of 9 bases. The CDR3 has 14 amino acids. The V gene's germline CDR1 is KGHSH and CDR2 LQKENI. CDR3 sequence reads: CASSPPGLPTEAFF. The CDR3 DNA reads TGTGCCAGCTCACCACCGGGACTGCCCACTGAAGCTTTCTTT.

This clonotype was counted at least ten times. The rearrangement links TRBV5-1 to TRBJ1-1; D might be TRBD1 (6 bases). CDR3 size: 13 residues. Germline V gives CDR1 SGHRS, CDR2 YFSETQ. Trimming shortened V by 5 bases and J by 3 bases, and 11 bases separated the two germline ends. CDR3 nucleotide sequence: TGCGCCAGCAGGGCGGACAGCTACACTGAAGCTTTCTTT. Encoded protein: CASRADSYTEAFF.

There are many counts of this clonotype. This sequence joins TRBV20-1 and TRBJ2-1; D is uncertain. This CDR3 has 10 residues. Germline V gene data show CDR1 as DFQATT and CDR2 as SNEGSKA (reference sequence). V lost 6 bases and J lost 10, with 10 bases in between. The CDR3 loop reads CSAMDREQFF. In nucleotides, the CDR3 is TGCAGTGCCATGGATCGGGAGCAGTTCTTC.

This clonotype turned up a few times. The J gene is TRBJ1-5, the V gene TRBV6-2 or TRBV6-3; D is ambiguous. This CDR3 comprises 14 residues. Per the germline V gene, CDR1 is MNHEY and CDR2 is SVGEGT. Deletions cut 5 bases from V and 0 bases from J, with 8 bases between. CDR3 sequence (DNA): TGTGCCAGCAGTACCGGGAATAGCAATCAGCCCCAGCATTTT. As protein: CASSTGNSNQPQHF.

Worth noting for this clonotype: One end of the junction does not line up with germline, which may come from a read error. This rearrangement joins TRBV20-1 to TRBJ1-2; the D is unclear. Germline loops: CDR1 DFQATT, CDR2 SNEGSKA (reference sequence). The length of the CDR3 is 11 residues. In DNA form, the CDR3 reads TGCAATGCTAGGATTTTGGCGCGTTACTCCTTC. Its translation is CNARILARYSF.

In this sample, this clonotype turned up many times. The V and J genes are TRBV12-3 or TRBV12-4 and TRBJ1-4, with TRBD1 matching over 7 bases. The CDR3 loop spans 12 amino acids. Unmatched junction bases numbered 4, after V lost 3 bases and J lost 12 bases. CDR3 amino acids: CASSFRGPELFF. In DNA, the CDR3 is TGTGCCAGCAGTTTTAGGGGGCCCGAACTGTTTTTT.

Concerning this clonotype: A much bigger clone sits one base away, suggesting this may be a read error. V and J are TRBV7-2 and TRBJ2-1; D may be TRBD2 (6 bases). Germline CDR1 SGHTA, CDR2 FQGNSA. V was pared by 3 bases and J by 6 bases, with 12 bases between. The CDR3 covers 14 residues. CDR3 DNA: TGTGCCAGCAGCTTTAGACGGGAGTGCAATGAGCAGTTCTTC. It specifies CASSFRRECNEQFF.